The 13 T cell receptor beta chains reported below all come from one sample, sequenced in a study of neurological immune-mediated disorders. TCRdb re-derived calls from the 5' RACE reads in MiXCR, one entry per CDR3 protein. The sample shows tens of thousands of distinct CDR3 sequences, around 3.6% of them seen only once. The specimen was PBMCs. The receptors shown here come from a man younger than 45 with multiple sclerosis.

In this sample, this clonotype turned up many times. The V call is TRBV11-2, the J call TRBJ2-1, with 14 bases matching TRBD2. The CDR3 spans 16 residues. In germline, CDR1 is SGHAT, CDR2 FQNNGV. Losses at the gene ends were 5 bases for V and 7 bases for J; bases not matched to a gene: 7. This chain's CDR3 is CASSGRLAGGRNEQFF. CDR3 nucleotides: TGTGCCAGCAGCGGGAGACTAGCGGGGGGGAGGAATGAGCAGTTCTTC.

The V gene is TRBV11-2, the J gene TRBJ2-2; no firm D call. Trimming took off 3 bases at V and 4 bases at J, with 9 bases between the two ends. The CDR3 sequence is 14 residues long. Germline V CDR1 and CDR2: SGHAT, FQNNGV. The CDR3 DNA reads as TGTGCCAGCAGCTTGCCCCCGAGCACCGGGGAGCTGTTTTTT. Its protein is CASSLPPSTGELFF. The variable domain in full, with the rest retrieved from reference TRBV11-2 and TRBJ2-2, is EAGVAQSPRYKIIEKRQSVAFWCNPISGHATLYWYQQILGQGPKLLIQFQNNGVVDDSQLPKDRFSAERLKGVDSTLKIQPAKLEDSAVYLCASSLPPSTGELFFGEGSRLTVL.

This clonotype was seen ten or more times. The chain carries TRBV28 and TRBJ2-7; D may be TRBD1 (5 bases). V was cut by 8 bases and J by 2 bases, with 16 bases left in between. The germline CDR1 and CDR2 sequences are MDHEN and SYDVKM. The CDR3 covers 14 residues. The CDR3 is CASGNRNPPYEQYF. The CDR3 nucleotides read TGTGCCAGCGGAAACAGGAACCCGCCCTACGAGCAGTACTTC.

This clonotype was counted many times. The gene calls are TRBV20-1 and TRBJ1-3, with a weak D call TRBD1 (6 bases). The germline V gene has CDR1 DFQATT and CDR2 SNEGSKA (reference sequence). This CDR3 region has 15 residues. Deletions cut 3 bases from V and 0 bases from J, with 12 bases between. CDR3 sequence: CSASGGRGSGNTIYF. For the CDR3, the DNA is TGCAGTGCTAGCGGGGGCAGGGGCTCTGGAAACACCATATATTTT.

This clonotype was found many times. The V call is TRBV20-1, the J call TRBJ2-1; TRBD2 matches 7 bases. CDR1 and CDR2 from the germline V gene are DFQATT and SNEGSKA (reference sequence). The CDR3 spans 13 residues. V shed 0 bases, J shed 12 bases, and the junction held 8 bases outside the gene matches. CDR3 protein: CSARDPSGSGQFF. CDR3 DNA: TGCAGTGCTAGAGATCCTAGCGGCTCGGGGCAGTTCTTC.

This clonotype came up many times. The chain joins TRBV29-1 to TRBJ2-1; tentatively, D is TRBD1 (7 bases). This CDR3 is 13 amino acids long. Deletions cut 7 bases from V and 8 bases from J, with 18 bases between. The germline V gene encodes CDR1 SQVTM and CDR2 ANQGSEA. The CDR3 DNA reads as TGCAGCGCATACCAGCAGGGGGGACATGAGCAGTTCTTC. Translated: CSAYQQGGHEQFF.

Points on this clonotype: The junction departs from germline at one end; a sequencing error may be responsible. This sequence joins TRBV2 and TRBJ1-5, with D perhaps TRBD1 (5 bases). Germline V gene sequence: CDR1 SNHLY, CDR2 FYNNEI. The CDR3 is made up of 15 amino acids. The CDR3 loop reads CASSARGWGNQPQNF. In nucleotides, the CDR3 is TGTGCCAGCAGTGCCCGGGGGTGGGGCAATCAGCCCCAGAATTTT.

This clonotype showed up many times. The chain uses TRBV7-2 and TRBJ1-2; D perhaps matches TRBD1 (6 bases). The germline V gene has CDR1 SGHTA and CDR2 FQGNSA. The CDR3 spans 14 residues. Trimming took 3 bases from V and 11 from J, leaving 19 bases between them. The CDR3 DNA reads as TGTGCCAGCAGCTTTACAGGGTCGCAGCGGCTATACACCTTC. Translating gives CASSFTGSQRLYTF. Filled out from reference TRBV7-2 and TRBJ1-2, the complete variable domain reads GAGVSQSPSNKVTEKGKDVELRCDPISGHTALYWYRQSLGQGLEFLIYFQGNSAPDKSGLPSDRFSAERTGGSVSTLTIQRTQQEDSAVYLCASSFTGSQRLYTFGSGTRLTVV.

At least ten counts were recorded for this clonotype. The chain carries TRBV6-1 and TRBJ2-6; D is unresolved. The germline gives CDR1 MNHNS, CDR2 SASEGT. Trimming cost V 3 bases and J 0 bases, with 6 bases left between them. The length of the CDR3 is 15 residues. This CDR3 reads CASSDRLSGANVLTF. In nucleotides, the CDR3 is TGTGCCAGCAGTGACCGCCTCTCTGGGGCCAACGTCCTGACTTTC.

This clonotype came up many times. The CDR3 DNA sequence: TGCGCCAGCAGGGGATCGGGCGAAAAACTGTTTTTT. Amino acids: CASRGSGEKLFF. The chain uses TRBV5-1 and TRBJ1-4, with D unclear. Trimming stripped 5 bases from V and 8 bases from J, with 10 bases between. The CDR3 length is 12 residues. The germline V gene has CDR1 SGHRS and CDR2 YFSETQ. Complete variable domain (other parts from reference TRBV5-1 and TRBJ1-4): KAGVTQTPRYLIKTRGQQVTLSCSPISGHRSVSWYQQTPGQGLQFLFEYFSETQRNKGNFPGRFSGRQFSNSRSEMNVSTLELGDSALYLCASRGSGEKLFFGSGTQLSVL.

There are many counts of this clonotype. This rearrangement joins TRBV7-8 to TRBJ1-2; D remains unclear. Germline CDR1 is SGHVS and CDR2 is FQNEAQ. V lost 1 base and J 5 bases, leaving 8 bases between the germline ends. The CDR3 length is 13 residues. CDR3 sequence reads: CASSLEAGYGYTF. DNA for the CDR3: TGTGCCAGCAGCTTAGAGGCAGGTTATGGCTACACCTTC.

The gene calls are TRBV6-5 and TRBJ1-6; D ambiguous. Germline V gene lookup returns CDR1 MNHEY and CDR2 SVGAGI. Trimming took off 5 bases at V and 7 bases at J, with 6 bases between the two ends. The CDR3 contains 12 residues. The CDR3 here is CASSDTNSPLHF. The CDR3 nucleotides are TGTGCCAGCAGTGACACGAATTCACCCCTCCACTTT.

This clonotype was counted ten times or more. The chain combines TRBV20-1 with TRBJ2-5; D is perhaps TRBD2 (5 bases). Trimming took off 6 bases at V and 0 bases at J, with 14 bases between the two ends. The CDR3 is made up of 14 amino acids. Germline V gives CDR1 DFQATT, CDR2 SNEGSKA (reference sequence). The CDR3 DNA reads TGCAGTGCCCGGGGTCGGCAGTACCAAGAGACCCAGTACTTC. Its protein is CSARGRQYQETQYF.